The entry that follows covers one TCR beta chain sequence. No antigen is known for it. These data are taken from a study of beta chain features in type 1 diabetes. Since all of the isolated RNA was reverse transcribed, expressed TCRB transcripts were what got sequenced. The assay was immunoSEQ multiplex PCR, and TCRdb's table has in-frame clones only and misses some. The table lists 200,000 to 250,000 clones, 11% to 15% of them singletons, with 0.015% to 0.02% in the top ten. Notes on the study in general: Shorter TCRB CDR3s, moderately but significantly so, were found in Type 1 diabetes patients in all four CD4+ subsets.

Sequencing input: naive CD4+ T cells from blood. The source is a young man with type 1 diabetes.

The CDR3 region is CASSFDLGLGTQYF. The CDR3 coding sequence is TGTGCCAGCAGCTTCGACCTAGGTTTAGGGACCCAGTACTTC. The chain combines TRBV7-9 with TRBJ2-5; D gene uncertain. CDR3 length equals 14 residues. Germline assignment: CDR1 SEHNR and CDR2 FQNEAQ (reference sequence). V was trimmed by 3 bases and J by 7 bases, leaving 15 bases between them. The full variable domain, rest sourced from reference TRBV7-9 and TRBJ2-5, is DTGVSQNPRHKITKRGQNVTFRCDPISEHNRLYWYRQTLGQGPEFLTYFQNEAQLEKSRLLSDRFSAERPKGSFSTLEIQRTEQGDSAMYLCASSFDLGLGTQYFGPGTRLLVL.